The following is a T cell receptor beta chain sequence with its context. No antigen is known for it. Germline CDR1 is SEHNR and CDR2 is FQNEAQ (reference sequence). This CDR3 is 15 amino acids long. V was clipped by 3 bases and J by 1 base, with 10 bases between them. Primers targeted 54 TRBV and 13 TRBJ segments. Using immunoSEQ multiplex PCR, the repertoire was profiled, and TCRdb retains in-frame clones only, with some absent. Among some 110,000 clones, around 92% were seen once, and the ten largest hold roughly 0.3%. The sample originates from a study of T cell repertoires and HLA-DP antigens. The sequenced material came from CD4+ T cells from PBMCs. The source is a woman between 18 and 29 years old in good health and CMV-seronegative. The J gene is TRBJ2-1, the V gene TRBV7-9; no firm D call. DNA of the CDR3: TGTGCCAGCAGCTTGGGTTCGAGTTCCTACAATGAGCAGTTCTTC. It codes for CASSLGSSSYNEQFF.